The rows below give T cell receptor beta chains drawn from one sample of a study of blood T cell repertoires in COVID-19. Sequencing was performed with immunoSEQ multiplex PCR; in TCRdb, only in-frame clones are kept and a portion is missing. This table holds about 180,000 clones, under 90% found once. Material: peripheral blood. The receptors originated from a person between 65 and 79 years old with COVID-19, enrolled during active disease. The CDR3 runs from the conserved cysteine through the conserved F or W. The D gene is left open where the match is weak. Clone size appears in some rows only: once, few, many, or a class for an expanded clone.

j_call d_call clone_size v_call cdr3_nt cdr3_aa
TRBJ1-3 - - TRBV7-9 TGTGCCAGCAGCCCAACCCAGATCTCTGGAAACACCATATATTTT CASSPTQISGNTIYF
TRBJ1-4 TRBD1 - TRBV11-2 TGTGCCAGCAGCCGGACAGGGGGCCTTGTAACTAATGAAAAACTGTTTTTT CASSRTGGLVTNEKLFF
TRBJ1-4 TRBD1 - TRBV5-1 TGCGCCAGCAGCACGTGGACAGGGCCTAATGAAAAACTGTTTTTT CASSTWTGPNEKLFF
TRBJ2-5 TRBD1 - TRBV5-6 TGTGCCAGCAGACACAGGGGCCAGTCAGAGACCCAGTACTTC CASRHRGQSETQYF
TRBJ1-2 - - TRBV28 TGTGCCAGCAGTGGTCCTGAACTCGGGGGCTACACCTTC CASSGPELGGYTF
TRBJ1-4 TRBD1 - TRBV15 TGTGCCACCAGCAGAGATCAGGGGGATGGTGAAAAACTGTTTTTT CATSRDQGDGEKLFF
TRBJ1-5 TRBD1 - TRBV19 TGTGCCAGTAGTATAGATCAAGCGACAGGGGGCAAGTCCCAGCATTTT CASSIDQATGGKSQHF
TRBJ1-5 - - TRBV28 TGTGCCAGCAGCTGGGGCAGCAATCAGCCCCAGCATTTT CASSWGSNQPQHF
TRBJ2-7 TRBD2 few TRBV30 TGTGCCTGTACCGGACTAGCGGGAGGTCCAGCCTACGAGCAGTACTTC CACTGLAGGPAYEQYF
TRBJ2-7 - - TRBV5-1 TGCGCCAGCAGCTTGAACCCAGGGCCGAGCTCCTACGAGCAGTACTTC CASSLNPGPSSYEQYF
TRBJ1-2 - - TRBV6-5 TGTGCCAGCAGTCGGACAGCTAACTATGGCTACACCTTC CASSRTANYGYTF
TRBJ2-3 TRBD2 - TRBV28 TGTGCCAGCAGATTACCTGGTGGACTAGCGGGACCAGCAGGTACGCAGTATTTT CASRLPGGLAGPAGTQYF
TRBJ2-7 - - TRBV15 TGTGCCACCAGCACCCAACGCACACCCCTCTACGAGCAGTACTTC CATSTQRTPLYEQYF
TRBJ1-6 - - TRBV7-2 TGTGCCAGCAGCTCCCACGGGTACCCTAATTCACCCCTCCACTTT CASSSHGYPNSPLHF
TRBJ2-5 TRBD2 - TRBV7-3 TGTGCCAGCAGCTCCGGACTAGCGGGGGGCTCGGGAGAGACCCAGTACTTC CASSSGLAGGSGETQYF
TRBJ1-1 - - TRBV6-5 TGTGCCAGCAGCTCGGGAAACAGAGAAGCTTTCTTT CASSSGNREAFF
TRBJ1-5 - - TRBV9 TGTGCCAGCAGCGCCCAGGGACGGGGGAATCAGCCCCAGCATTTT CASSAQGRGNQPQHF
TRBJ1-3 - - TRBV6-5 TGTGCCAGCCGTTCCGGTAGTTCTGGAAACACCATATATTTT CASRSGSSGNTIYF
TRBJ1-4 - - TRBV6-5 TGTGCCAGCAGACAGCCGAATGAAAAACTGTTTTTT CASRQPNEKLFF
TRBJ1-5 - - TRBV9 TGTGCCAGCAGCGTAGGGGGGCTCGAGCCCCAGCATTTT CASSVGGLEPQHF
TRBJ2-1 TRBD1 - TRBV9 TGTGCCAGCAGCCGATTCGGGACAGGGGGCGCCAACAATGAGCAGTTCTTC CASSRFGTGGANNEQFF
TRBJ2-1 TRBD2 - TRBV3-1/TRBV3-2 TGTGCCAGCAGCCAAGGAAGCGGGGGGGCACGGGAGCAGTTCTTC CASSQGSGGAREQFF
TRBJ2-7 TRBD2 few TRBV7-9 TGTGCCAGCAGCCCGTTAGCGGGGCTCGGGGAGCAGTACTTC CASSPLAGLGEQYF
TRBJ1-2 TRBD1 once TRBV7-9 TGTGCCAGCAGCCTGGAGACAGGGCGGTCTGGCTACACCTTC CASSLETGRSGYTF
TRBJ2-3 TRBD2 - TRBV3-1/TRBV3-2 TGTGCCAGCAGCCAAGAGCGAGGAGGGGCTAGCGGGGGGGATACGCAGTATTTT CASSQERGGASGGDTQYF
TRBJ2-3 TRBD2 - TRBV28 TGTGCCAGCAGGGGGGACTACACTAGCACAGATACGCAGTATTTT CASRGDYTSTDTQYF
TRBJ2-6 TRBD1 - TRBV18 TGTGCCAGCTCACCACTTATACTAGGGCAGGGGGCATCTGGGGCCAACGTCCTGACTTTC CASSPLILGQGASGANVLTF
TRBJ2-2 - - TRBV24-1 TGTGCCACCAGTGATGAGTCCCCCGGGGAGCTGTTTTTT CATSDESPGELFF
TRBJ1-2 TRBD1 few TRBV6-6 TGTGCCAGCAGTTACTCGGGACAGTCTAACTATGGCTACACCTTC CASSYSGQSNYGYTF
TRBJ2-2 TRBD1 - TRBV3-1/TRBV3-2 TGTGCCAGCAGCCAAATCGCCGGGACAGACACCGGGGAGCTGTTTTTT CASSQIAGTDTGELFF
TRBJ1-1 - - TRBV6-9 TGTGCCAGCAGTTCCCCGGGGGGCACGGAAGCTTTCTTT CASSSPGGTEAFF